This T cell receptor beta chain stems from a study of spatial heterogeneity in lung cancer. Overall study: Beta-chain sequences consistently outnumbered alpha-chain sequences in detection.

Each CDR3 protein is one row after TCRdb ran MiXCR on the 5' RACE reads. The table has 35,000 to 50,000 distinct CDR3 sequences, 3% to 3.5% seen once. Stated time point: sample taken at primary tumor resection. The input material, whole RNA from tumor, nontumor lung or frozen PBMC, was sequenced unsorted. The sample holds many counts of this clonotype. This receptor was taken from a male donor with early-stage non-small cell lung cancer. The sequenced sample was normal lung tissue next to the tumor, obtained at surgery.

This CDR3 is CASSRDGSYGYTF. In nucleotides, the CDR3 is TGTGCCAGCAGCCGGGACGGTTCCTATGGCTACACCTTC. V and J are TRBV3-1 and TRBJ1-2; TRBD1 might be the D (5 bases). This CDR3 spans 13 amino acids. Per germline, CDR1 LGHDT and CDR2 YNNKEL (reference sequence). V lost 4 bases, J lost 4 bases, and 10 bases lay in between.